The 9 T cell receptor beta chains below come from one sample, sequenced in a study of T-cell reconstitution after alpha-beta-depleted transplantation in children. As it was prepared, the TCRbeta library received unique molecular identifiers. TCRdb recomputed calls from the PCR reads with MiXCR, one row per CDR3 protein. The table lists approximately 290,000 distinct CDR3 sequences, 11% of them singletons, with less than 25% in the top ten. Sequences were derived from peripheral blood, sampled 180 days after TCRalphabeta/CD19-depleted stem cell transplant. The receptors come from a male patient aged 2-15 years who had a stem cell transplant for chronic granulomatous disease, so the T cells may come from the graft donor.

This clonotype was counted at least ten times. The V and J genes are TRBV20-1 and TRBJ2-3; 16 bases line up with TRBD2. Germline-derived CDR1 and CDR2 are DFQATT and SNEGSKA (reference sequence). V was pared by 6 bases and J by 2 bases, with 11 bases of the junction left unmatched. The CDR3 is 18 amino acids. CDR3 sequence: CSAPVGLAGGASTDTQYF. The CDR3 DNA reads as TGCAGTGCCCCCGTGGGACTAGCGGGAGGGGCCTCCACAGATACGCAGTATTTT.

Remarks on this clonotype: A much larger clone lies one base from this, so it may be a read error. This chain uses TRBV28 with TRBJ1-4, with D tentatively TRBD1 (5 bases). The CDR3 totals 14 residues. Germline CDR1 reads MDHEN; CDR2 reads SYDVKM. This chain's CDR3 is CASSPGMEFEKLLF. As DNA, the CDR3 is TGTGCCAGCAGTCCAGGGATGGAGTTTGAAAAACTGTTGTTT.

Ten or more counts support this clonotype. The chain is built from TRBV7-3 and TRBJ1-4; TRBD1 matches at 8 bases. The CDR3 extends over 15 amino acids. Germline lookup yields CDR1 SGHTA and CDR2 FQGTGA. Germline trimming cut 5 bases from V and 8 bases from J; bases unmatched to any gene: 10. CDR3 nucleotides: TGTGCCAGCAGCATGACAGGGGCCCCTAGCGAAAAACTGTTTTTT. As protein: CASSMTGAPSEKLFF.

This clonotype came up many times. The V gene is TRBV12-3 or TRBV12-4, the J gene TRBJ2-3; D is unresolved. This CDR3 is 13 amino acids long. V lost 3 bases, J lost 8 bases, and 12 bases lay in between. CDR3: CASSFFPGATQYF. The CDR3 DNA sequence: TGTGCCAGCAGTTTTTTTCCCGGAGCTACGCAGTATTTT.

Note on this clonotype: This may arise from a read error, as a much more abundant clone is one base away. The DNA for the CDR3 is TGCTGTGCTAGAGATTTGGGAGGAGGTTTCTACAATGAGCAGTTCTTC. This gives the protein CCARDLGGGFYNEQFF. The rearrangement joins TRBV20-1 to TRBJ2-1; possible D gene TRBD2, 6 bases. Germline V CDR1 and CDR2: DFQATT, SNEGSKA (reference sequence). The CDR3 is made up of 16 amino acids.

This clonotype was detected ten times or more. The rearrangement joins TRBV20-1 to TRBJ2-1; TRBD1 agrees at 7 bases. The V gene's germline CDR1 is DFQATT and CDR2 SNEGSKA (reference sequence). This CDR3 region has 15 residues. The V gene end was trimmed by 7 bases and the J gene end by 5 bases; junction bases not matched to a gene: 14. CDR3 in amino acids: CSVLEAGTVNNEQFF. CDR3 sequence (DNA): TGCAGTGTTCTAGAAGCCGGGACAGTAAACAATGAGCAGTTCTTC.

This clonotype was seen ten or more times. V usage is TRBV6-2 or TRBV6-3 and J usage is TRBJ2-7; TRBD2 agrees at 12 bases. V gave up 5 bases and J gave up 0 bases; unmatched junction bases: 5. Germline CDR1 MNHEY, CDR2 SVGEGT. The length of the CDR3 is 16 residues. CDR3: CASSKRLAGVSYEQYF. The CDR3 DNA reads as TGTGCCAGCAGTAAACGACTAGCGGGAGTCTCCTACGAGCAGTACTTC.

This clonotype was seen only a few times. The genes are TRBV12-3 or TRBV12-4 and TRBJ2-7; 9 positions match TRBD2. V was clipped by 8 bases and J by 1 base; unmatched bases: 9. CDR3 length: 15 amino acids. The CDR3 nucleotides are TGTGCCAGCCTCCCCGCGGGACTAGCATCCTACGAGCAGTACTTC. It is translated as CASLPAGLASYEQYF.

This clonotype was counted many times. V is TRBV20-1 and J is TRBJ2-5; D is perhaps TRBD2 (6 bases). Between the trimmed V and J ends, which lost 1 base and 5 bases, there was a span of 17 bases. This CDR3 comprises 15 residues. Germline V gene data show CDR1 as DFQATT and CDR2 as SNEGSKA (reference sequence). CDR3 bases: TGCAGTGCTAGAGCTCTAGCGAGTCCGGGTGAGACCCAGTACTTC. This codes for CSARALASPGETQYF.